Here is one TCR beta chain with its context. No antigen is known for it. The sample belongs to a study of siplizumab effects on memory and regulatory T cells. Findings and caveats of the study: Greater diversity than memory cells seemed evident in naive T cells, which also appeared to be major alloresponse contributors. There were only a minor fraction of alloreactive clones that mapped to unstimulated subsets.

Each sample yielded roughly 100,000 assayed TCR templates. The table came from immunoSEQ multiplex PCR; TCRdb's copy has only in-frame clones and leaves some out. Of about 110,000 clones in the sample, around 90% were seen once. This CDR3 spans 13 amino acids. V shed 5 bases and J shed 1 base, with 8 bases lying between them. Germline lookup yields CDR1 SGHTA and CDR2 FQGNSA. The chain combines TRBV7-2 with TRBJ1-1, with D unclear. This sequence was found in a human donor in good health. Material: CD4+ T cells sorted from blood. CDR3 sequence: CASSLPPNTEAFF. Here the CDR3 DNA reads TGTGCCAGCAGCCTCCCCCCGAACACTGAAGCTTTCTTT.